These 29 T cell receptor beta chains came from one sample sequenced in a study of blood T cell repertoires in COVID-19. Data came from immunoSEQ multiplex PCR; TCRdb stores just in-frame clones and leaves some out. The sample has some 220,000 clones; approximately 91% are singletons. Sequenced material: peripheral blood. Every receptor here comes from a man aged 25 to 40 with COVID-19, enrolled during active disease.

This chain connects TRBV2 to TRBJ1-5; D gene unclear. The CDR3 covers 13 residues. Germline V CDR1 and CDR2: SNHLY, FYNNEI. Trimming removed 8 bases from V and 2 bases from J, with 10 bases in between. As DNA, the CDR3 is TGTGCCAGCGGCCTGATGGGCAATCAGCCCCAGCATTTT. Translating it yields CASGLMGNQPQHF.

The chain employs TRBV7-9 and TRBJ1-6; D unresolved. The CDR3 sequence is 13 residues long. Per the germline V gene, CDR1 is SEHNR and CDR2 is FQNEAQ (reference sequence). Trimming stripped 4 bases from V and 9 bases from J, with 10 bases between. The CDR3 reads CASSSPPGSPLHF. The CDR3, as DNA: TGTGCCAGCAGCTCCCCCCCCGGTTCACCCCTCCACTTT.

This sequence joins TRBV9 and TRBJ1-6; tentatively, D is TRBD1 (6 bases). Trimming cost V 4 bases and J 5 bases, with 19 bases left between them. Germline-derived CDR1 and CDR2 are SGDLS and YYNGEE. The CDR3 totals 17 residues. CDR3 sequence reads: CASSPQPGAGDNSPLHF. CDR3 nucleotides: TGTGCCAGCAGCCCACAACCCGGTGCAGGGGATAATTCACCCCTCCACTTT.

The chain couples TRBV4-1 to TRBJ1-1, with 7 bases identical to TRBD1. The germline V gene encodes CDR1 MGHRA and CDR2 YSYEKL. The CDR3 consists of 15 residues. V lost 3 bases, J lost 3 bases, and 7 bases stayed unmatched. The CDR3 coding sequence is TGCGCCAGCAGCCATTACCAGGGGGTAGACACTGAAGCTTTCTTT. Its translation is CASSHYQGVDTEAFF.

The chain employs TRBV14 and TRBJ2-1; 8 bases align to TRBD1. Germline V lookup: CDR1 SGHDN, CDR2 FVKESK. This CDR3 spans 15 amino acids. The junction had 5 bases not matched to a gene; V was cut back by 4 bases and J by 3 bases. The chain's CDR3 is CASSPTGANYNEQFF. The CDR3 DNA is TGTGCCAGCAGCCCGACAGGGGCGAACTACAATGAGCAGTTCTTC.

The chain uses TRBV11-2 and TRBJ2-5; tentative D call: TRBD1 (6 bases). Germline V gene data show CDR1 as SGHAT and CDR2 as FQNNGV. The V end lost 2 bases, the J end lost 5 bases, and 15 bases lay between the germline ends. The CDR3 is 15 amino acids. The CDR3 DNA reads TGTGCCAGCAGCTTAAACAGGGCGAATTTGGAGACCCAGTACTTC. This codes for CASSLNRANLETQYF.

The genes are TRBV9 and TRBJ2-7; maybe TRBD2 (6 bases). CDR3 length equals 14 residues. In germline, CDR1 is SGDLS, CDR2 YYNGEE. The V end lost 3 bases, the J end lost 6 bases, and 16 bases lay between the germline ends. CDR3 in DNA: TGTGCCAGCAGCGCGGAGTGGGGGGAGAGCGAGCAGTACTTC. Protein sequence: CASSAEWGESEQYF.

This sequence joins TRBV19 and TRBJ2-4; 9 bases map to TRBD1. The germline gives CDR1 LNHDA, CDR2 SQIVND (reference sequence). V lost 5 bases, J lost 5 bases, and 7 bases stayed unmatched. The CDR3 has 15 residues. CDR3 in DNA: TGTGCCAGTAGTTCTTGGCGGACAGGGGAAAACATTCAGTACTTC. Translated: CASSSWRTGENIQYF.

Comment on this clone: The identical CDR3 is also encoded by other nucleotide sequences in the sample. The DNA for the CDR3 is TGCGCCAGCAGCCTGGACAGGGGTAATGAAAAACTGTTTTTT. This gives the protein CASSLDRGNEKLFF. The rearrangement uses TRBV5-1 and TRBJ1-4; 9 bases are shared with TRBD1. The CDR3 length is 14 residues. Germline V lookup: CDR1 SGHRS, CDR2 YFSETQ. Unmatched junction bases numbered 2, after V lost 4 bases and J lost 4 bases.

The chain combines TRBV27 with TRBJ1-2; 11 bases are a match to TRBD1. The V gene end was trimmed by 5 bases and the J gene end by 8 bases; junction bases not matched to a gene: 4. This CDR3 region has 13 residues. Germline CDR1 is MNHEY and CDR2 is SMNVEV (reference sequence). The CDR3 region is CASSPGTGGGYTF. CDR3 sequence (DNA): TGTGCCAGCAGTCCCGGGACAGGGGGAGGCTACACCTTC.

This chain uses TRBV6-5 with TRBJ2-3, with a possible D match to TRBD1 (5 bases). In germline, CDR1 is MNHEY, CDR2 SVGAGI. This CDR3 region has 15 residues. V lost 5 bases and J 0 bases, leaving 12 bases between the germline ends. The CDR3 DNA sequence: TGTGCCAGCAGTCACCGACAGACTAGCACAGATACGCAGTATTTT. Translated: CASSHRQTSTDTQYF.

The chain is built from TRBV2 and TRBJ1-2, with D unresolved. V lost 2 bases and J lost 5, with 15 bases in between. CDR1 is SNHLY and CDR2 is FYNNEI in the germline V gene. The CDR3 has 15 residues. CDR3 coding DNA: TGTGCCAGCAGTGAACGGCCCGACACTAGGTATGGCTACACCTTC. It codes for CASSERPDTRYGYTF.

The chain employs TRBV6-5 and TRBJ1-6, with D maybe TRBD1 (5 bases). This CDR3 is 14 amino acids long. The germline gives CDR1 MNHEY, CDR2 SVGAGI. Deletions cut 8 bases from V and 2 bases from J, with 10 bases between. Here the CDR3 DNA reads TGTGCCAGCTCCCGGGGGGCCTATAATTCACCCCTCCACTTT. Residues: CASSRGAYNSPLHF.

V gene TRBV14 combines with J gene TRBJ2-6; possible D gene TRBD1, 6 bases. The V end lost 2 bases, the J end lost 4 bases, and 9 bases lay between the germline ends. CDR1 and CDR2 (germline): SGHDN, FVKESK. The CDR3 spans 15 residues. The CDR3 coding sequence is TGTGCCAGCAGCCAAAACAGGGCCGGGGCCAACGTCCTGACTTTC. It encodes CASSQNRAGANVLTF.

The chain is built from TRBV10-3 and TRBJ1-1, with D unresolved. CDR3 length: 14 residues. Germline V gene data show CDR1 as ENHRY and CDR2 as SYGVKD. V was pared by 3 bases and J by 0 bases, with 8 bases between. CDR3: CAISDREMNTEAFF. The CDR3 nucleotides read TGTGCCATCAGTGATAGGGAGATGAACACTGAAGCTTTCTTT.

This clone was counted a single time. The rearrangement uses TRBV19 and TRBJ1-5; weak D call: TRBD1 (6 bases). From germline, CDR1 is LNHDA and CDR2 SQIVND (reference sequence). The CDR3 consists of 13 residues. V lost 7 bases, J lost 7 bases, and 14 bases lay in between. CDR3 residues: CASTPSQGQPQHF. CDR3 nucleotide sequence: TGTGCCAGTACCCCGTCTCAGGGGCAGCCCCAGCATTTT.

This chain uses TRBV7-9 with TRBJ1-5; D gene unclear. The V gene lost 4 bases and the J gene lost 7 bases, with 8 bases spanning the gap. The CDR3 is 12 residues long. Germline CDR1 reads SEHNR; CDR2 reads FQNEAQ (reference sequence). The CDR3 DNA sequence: TGTGCCAGCAGCTGGCCGGGACAGCCCCAGCATTTT. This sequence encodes CASSWPGQPQHF.

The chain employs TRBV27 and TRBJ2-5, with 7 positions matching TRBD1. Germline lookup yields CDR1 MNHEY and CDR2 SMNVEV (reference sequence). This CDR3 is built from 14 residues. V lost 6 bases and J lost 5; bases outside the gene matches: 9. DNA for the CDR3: TGTGCCAGCAGCCAAGACAGGGTCCGGGAGACCCAGTACTTC. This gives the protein CASSQDRVRETQYF.

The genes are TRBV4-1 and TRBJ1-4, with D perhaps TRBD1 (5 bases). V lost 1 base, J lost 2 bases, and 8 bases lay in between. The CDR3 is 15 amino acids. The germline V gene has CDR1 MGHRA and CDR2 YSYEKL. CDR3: CASSQAGKTNEKLFF. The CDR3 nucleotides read TGCGCCAGCAGCCAAGCAGGGAAGACTAATGAAAAACTGTTTTTT.

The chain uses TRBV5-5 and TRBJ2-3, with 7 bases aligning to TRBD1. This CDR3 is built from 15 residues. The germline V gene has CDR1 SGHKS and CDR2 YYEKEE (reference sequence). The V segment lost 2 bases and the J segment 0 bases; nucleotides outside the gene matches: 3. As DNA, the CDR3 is TGTGCCAGCAGCTTAAAGGGACAGAGCACAGATACGCAGTATTTT. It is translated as CASSLKGQSTDTQYF.

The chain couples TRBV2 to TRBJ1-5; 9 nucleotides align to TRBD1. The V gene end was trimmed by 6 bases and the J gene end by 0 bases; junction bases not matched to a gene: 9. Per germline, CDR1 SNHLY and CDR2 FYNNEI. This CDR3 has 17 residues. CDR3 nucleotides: TGTGCCAGCAGCCTCCGGGACAGGGACTTTAGCAATCAGCCCCAGCATTTT. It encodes CASSLRDRDFSNQPQHF.

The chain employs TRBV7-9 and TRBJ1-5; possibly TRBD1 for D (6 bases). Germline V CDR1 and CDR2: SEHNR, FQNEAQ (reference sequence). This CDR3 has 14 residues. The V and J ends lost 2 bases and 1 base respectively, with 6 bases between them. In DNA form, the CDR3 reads TGTGCCAGCAGCTTAACAGGGAGCAATCAGCCCCAGCATTTT. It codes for CASSLTGSNQPQHF.

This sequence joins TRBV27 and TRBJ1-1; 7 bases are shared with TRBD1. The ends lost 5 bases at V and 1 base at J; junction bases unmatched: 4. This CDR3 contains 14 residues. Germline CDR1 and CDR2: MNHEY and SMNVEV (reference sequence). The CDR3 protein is CASSPNRGNTEAFF. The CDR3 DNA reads TGTGCCAGCAGTCCTAACAGGGGGAACACTGAAGCTTTCTTT.

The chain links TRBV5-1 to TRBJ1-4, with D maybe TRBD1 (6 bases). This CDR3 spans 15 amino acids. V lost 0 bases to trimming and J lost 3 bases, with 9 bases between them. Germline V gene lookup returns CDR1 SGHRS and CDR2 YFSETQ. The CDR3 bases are TGCGCCAGCAGCTTGGACAGGGCAGCTAATGAAAAACTGTTTTTT. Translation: CASSLDRAANEKLFF.

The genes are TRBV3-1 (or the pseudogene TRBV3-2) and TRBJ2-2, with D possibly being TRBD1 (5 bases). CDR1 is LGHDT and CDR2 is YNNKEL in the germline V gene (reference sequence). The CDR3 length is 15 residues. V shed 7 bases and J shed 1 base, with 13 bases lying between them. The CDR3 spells CASNAGHMNTGELFF. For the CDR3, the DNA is TGTGCCAGCAACGCCGGACACATGAACACCGGGGAGCTGTTTTTT.

This CDR3 is CASSQEGGYGYTF. The DNA of the CDR3 is TGTGCCAGCAGCCAAGAGGGGGGCTATGGCTACACCTTC. The chain employs TRBV3-1 (or the pseudogene TRBV3-2) and TRBJ1-2, with a possible D match to TRBD1 (5 bases). V lost 0 bases to trimming and J lost 4 bases, with 6 bases between them. Germline values: CDR1 LGHDT, CDR2 YNNKEL (reference sequence). This CDR3 comprises 13 residues.

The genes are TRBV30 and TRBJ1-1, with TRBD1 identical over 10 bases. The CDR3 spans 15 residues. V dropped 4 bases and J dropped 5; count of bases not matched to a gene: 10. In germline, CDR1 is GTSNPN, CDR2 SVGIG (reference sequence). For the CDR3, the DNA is TGTGCCTGGAACCCATGGGACAGGGGTAAAACTGAAGCTTTCTTT. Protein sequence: CAWNPWDRGKTEAFF. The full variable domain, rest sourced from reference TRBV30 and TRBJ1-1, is SQTIHQWPATLVQPVGSPLSLECTVEGTSNPNLYWYRQAAGRGLQLLFYSVGIGQISSEVPQNLSASRPQDRQFILSSKKLLLSDSGFYLCAWNPWDRGKTEAFFGQGTRLTVV.

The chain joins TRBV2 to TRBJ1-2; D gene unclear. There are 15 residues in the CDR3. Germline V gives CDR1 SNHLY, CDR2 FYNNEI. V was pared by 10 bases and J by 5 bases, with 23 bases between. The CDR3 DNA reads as TGTGCCACCCAAAAAGCCGTAGACGGAGGGTATGGCTACACCTTC. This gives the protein CATQKAVDGGYGYTF.

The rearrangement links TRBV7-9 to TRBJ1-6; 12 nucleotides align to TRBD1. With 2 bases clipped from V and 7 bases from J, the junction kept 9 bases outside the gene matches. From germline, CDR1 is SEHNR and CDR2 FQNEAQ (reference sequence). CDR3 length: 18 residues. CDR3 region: CASSLNNPGQGANSPLHF. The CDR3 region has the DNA TGTGCCAGCAGCTTAAATAACCCGGGACAGGGGGCGAATTCACCCCTCCACTTT.